This T cell receptor (beta chain) was identified during a study of OX40 agonist ivuxolimab in advanced cancers. General notes on the study: Ivuxolimab was a fully human IgG2 agonistic monoclonal antibody targeting the costimulatory receptor OX40 (CD134). The dose-escalation cohort was about 83% male with a mean age of roughly 60 years, ranging from roughly 23 to 79. Peripheral TCRbeta sequencing was intended to test whether TCR sequence diversity was altered and clonal T-cell expansion was caused by ivuxolimab. Intravenous ivuxolimab was administered to patients every 2 weeks at six dose levels: 0.01, 0.1, 0.3, 1.5, 3 and 10 mg/kg. Prior anti-PD-1, anti-PD-L1 or anti-CTLA-4 therapy was permitted, and checkpoint inhibitors had been received by more than 35% of dose-escalation patients. Of the approximately 54 dose-escalation patients, hepatocellular carcinoma was present in approximately 20, melanoma in approximately 15, renal cell carcinoma in 9 and head and neck cancer in 9. Partial responses occurred in three dose-escalation patients, of whom one had hepatocellular carcinoma and two had cutaneous melanoma. The paper reports the monotherapy dose-escalation portion (N ≈ 50 patients) of the phase I ivuxolimab trial.

The trial excluded patients who had a history of autoimmune disease or who were on systemic immunosuppression. Peripheral blood for TCR sequencing was collected from all dose cohorts at baseline, on cycle 4 day 1, and on cycle 7 day 1. Samples came from an open-label, multicenter, first-in-human phase I dose-escalation trial of ivuxolimab. Adults with locally advanced or metastatic melanoma, renal cell carcinoma, hepatocellular carcinoma or head and neck squamous cell carcinoma were enrolled in the trial. Before TCR sequencing, CD4+ and CD8+ T cells were separately sorted from peripheral blood. Points on this clone: The antigen this receptor binds is unknown. No qualities accompany the bases; no much larger clone lies one base away.

General findings and caveats noted by the study authors: After ivuxolimab, more expanded clones were found on average in CD8+ T cells than in CD4+ T cells. At doses of 0.1 to 3.0 mg/kg, clonal expansion of both CD4+ and CD8+ blood T cells was observed from baseline to week 6. The antigen specificity of the peripheral T cells that underwent clonal expansion was not determined. In partial responders in the 0.1-3.0 mg/kg groups, normalized peripheral clonal expansion was found to be among the lowest, especially among CD8+ T cells. Low levels of normalized T-cell clonal expansion were also seen in some nonresponding patients.

Cut back by 6 bases and 1 base, the V and J ends lie 9 bases apart. The CDR3 numbers 13 residues from cysteine through phenylalanine. Only the CDR3 region is kept as DNA, spanning 39 bases read in frame from base 1. CDR1 and CDR2 are read off the germline V gene as ENHRY and SYGVKD. Genomic DNA was extracted from sorted cells for sequencing of the TCRbeta CDR3 region. The immunoSEQ Assay was used to sequence the TCRbeta CDR3 regions. In its TCRdb copy, this immuneACCESS table keeps in-frame sequences only and misses some clones. Where compared with another copy, unresolved V genes explain less than half of these, and the others have no known cause. The sample yields about 16,000 clones; approximately 86% were counted once. The ten most abundant clones make up about 20% of the sample.

The sequencing used CD4+ or CD8+ T cells sorted from blood, collected in a trial of the OX40 agonist ivuxolimab. The chain is encoded by TRBV10-3 joined to TRBJ1-1; the D gene cannot be resolved reliably. The sequence was collected from an adult with an advanced solid tumor such as melanoma, head and neck, liver or kidney cancer. The sequenced DNA: TGTGCCATCAGGCGGCAGGAGAACACTGAAGCTTTCTTT. This codes for CAIRRQENTEAFF.